A selection of T cell receptor beta chains follows, all from one sample in a study of early T cells in non-severe SARS-CoV-2 infection. TCRdb reprocessed the 5' RACE reads with MiXCR, giving one entry per CDR3 protein. The top ten clones hold 4.4% of a sample with about 90,000 distinct CDR3 sequences, about 12% of them seen once. The sample in question was whole blood, obtained at baseline. Source of these receptors: an adult who was a healthcare worker with PCR-confirmed SARS-CoV-2 infection or an uninfected control (not recorded which). The CDR3 runs from the conserved cysteine through the conserved F or W. Fields, in order: V gene, J gene, clone size, D gene, CDR3 protein, CDR3 DNA. The D gene is left open where the match is weak. Rows may omit the clone size; those that give it use once, few, many or a size class.

TRBV11-2	TRBJ2-7	-	TRBD2	CASSSDKLRGLAGGEQYF	TGTGCCAGCAGCTCGGACAAACTTCGGGGACTAGCGGGAGGCGAGCAGTACTTC
TRBV10-3	TRBJ2-7	-	TRBD2	CAISASGRYEQYF	TGTGCCATCAGTGCTAGCGGGAGGTACGAGCAGTACTTC
TRBV3-1	TRBJ1-6	few	-	CASSQGSDNSPLHF	TGTGCCAGCAGCCAGGGATCCGATAATTCACCCCTCCACTTT
TRBV5-1	TRBJ1-6	few	-	CASSWTSISSYNSPLHF	TGCGCCAGCAGTTGGACCTCTATAAGCTCCTATAATTCACCCCTCCACTTT
TRBV28	TRBJ2-7	-	-	CASLRSGRNSYEQYF	TGTGCCAGCCTCCGGTCGGGACGAAACTCCTACGAGCAGTACTTC
TRBV27	TRBJ2-3	many	TRBD2	CASSWSGGGAKRPDTQYF	TGTGCCAGCAGTTGGTCTGGCGGGGGGGCGAAACGCCCAGATACGCAGTATTTT
TRBV19	TRBJ1-1	few	-	CASSIGSLLNTEAFF	TGTGCCAGTAGTATAGGCAGCCTGCTGAACACTGAAGCTTTCTTT
TRBV28	TRBJ2-7	few	-	CASSLFARNEQYF	TGTGCCAGCAGTTTGTTCGCCAGGAACGAGCAGTACTTC
TRBV7-9	TRBJ1-1	many	-	CASSQSTGNTEAFF	TGTGCCAGCAGCCAGTCGACCGGGAACACTGAAGCTTTCTTT
TRBV4-1	TRBJ2-2	-	-	CASSLLNPGELFF	TGCGCCAGCAGCTTATTGAACCCCGGGGAGCTGTTTTTT
TRBV10-1	TRBJ1-1	-	TRBD1	CASTRQGGGRKPEAFF	TGCGCCAGCACAAGACAGGGTGGCGGGAGGAAGCCTGAAGCTTTCTTT
TRBV28	TRBJ2-7	once	TRBD1	CASSSEGQKSYEQYF	TGTGCCAGCAGTTCCGAGGGACAGAAGTCCTACGAGCAGTACTTC
TRBV12-3/TRBV12-4	TRBJ2-7	-	-	CASSRDFYEQYF	TGTGCCAGCAGTCGGGACTTCTACGAGCAGTACTTC
TRBV29-1	TRBJ2-7	few	TRBD1	CSVVGAGGVYEQYF	TGCAGCGTTGTCGGGGCAGGGGGCGTTTACGAGCAGTACTTC
TRBV24-1	TRBJ2-4	-	TRBD1	CATSDATPGQGKKNIQYF	TGTGCCACCAGTGATGCCACTCCGGGACAGGGGAAGAAAAACATTCAGTACTTC
TRBV19	TRBJ2-2	many	-	CATSRRGGDTGELFF	TGTGCCACCTCCCGGAGGGGGGGAGACACCGGGGAGCTGTTTTTT
TRBV6-6	TRBJ2-3	few	-	CASSYRGGSTDTQYF	TGTGCCAGCAGTTACAGAGGGGGGAGCACAGATACGCAGTATTTT
TRBV19	TRBJ1-5	few	-	CASTNPADNQPQHF	TGTGCCAGTACAAACCCTGCCGACAATCAGCCCCAGCATTTT
TRBV20-1	TRBJ1-4	many	-	CSAMSQATNEKLFF	TGCAGTGCTATGAGTCAAGCAACTAATGAAAAACTGTTTTTT
TRBV12-3/TRBV12-4	TRBJ2-1	-	TRBD2	CASSWRLAGGSSYNEQFF	TGTGCCAGCAGTTGGAGACTAGCGGGGGGGAGCTCCTACAATGAGCAGTTCTTC
TRBV4-1	TRBJ1-3	few	TRBD1	CASSLRRTGQSSGNTIYF	TGCGCCAGCAGCTTGCGCCGGACAGGGCAGAGCTCTGGAAACACCATATATTTT
TRBV9	TRBJ2-3	few	-	CASSVNGGRTDTQYF	TGTGCCAGCAGCGTAAACGGGGGCCGCACAGATACGCAGTATTTT
TRBV7-6	TRBJ2-2	many	-	CASSLNTGELFF	TGTGCCAGCAGCCTTAACACCGGGGAGCTTTTTTTT
TRBV29-1	TRBJ2-1	-	-	CSVRHKWNEQFF	TGCAGCGTAAGACATAAGTGGAATGAGCAGTTCTTC
TRBV9	TRBJ2-5	few	TRBD1	CASSLDLPGQGAVETQYF	TGTGCCAGCAGCCTCGACCTCCCGGGACAGGGGGCTGTAGAGACCCAGTACTTC
TRBV10-3	TRBJ2-3	-	TRBD1	CAISAPGQGMVDTQYF	TGTGCCATCAGTGCGCCGGGACAGGGAATGGTGGATACGCAGTATTTT
TRBV4-2	TRBJ2-7	few	-	CASSQETNGKGYEQYF	TGTGCCAGCAGCCAAGAGACGAACGGGAAGGGCTACGAGCAGTACTTC
TRBV3-1	TRBJ1-1	many	-	CASSQDAQATSGAFF	TGTGCCAGCAGCCAAGACGCCCAGGCTACCTCCGGGGCTTTCTTT
TRBV24-1	TRBJ1-4	few	-	CATSTGSTNEKLFF	TGTGCCACCAGTACAGGGTCAACTAATGAAAAACTGTTTTTT
TRBV28	TRBJ2-7	few	TRBD2	CASSLGTSGRLTYEQYF	TGTGCCAGCAGCCTAGGGACTAGCGGGCGGCTTACATACGAGCAGTACTTC
TRBV20-1	TRBJ2-7	-	-	CSARDLLGRTNSYEQYF	TGCAGTGCTAGAGATTTGTTGGGTCGGACGAACTCCTACGAGCAGTACTTC
TRBV12-3/TRBV12-4	TRBJ1-3	many	-	CASSSTQEGNTIYF	TGTGCCAGCAGTAGTACACAGGAGGGAAACACCATATATTTT
TRBV5-1	TRBJ2-7	-	TRBD1	CASSLHRGYEQYF	TGCGCCAGCAGCTTACACAGGGGTTACGAGCAGTACTTC
TRBV9	TRBJ1-1	few	-	CASSETENTEAFF	TGTGCCAGCAGTGAGACAGAGAACACTGAAGCTTTCTTT
TRBV3-1	TRBJ2-3	many	-	CASSQQTISTDTQYF	TGTGCCAGCAGCCAACAGACGATTAGCACAGATACGCAGTATTTT
TRBV20-1	TRBJ2-2	few	-	CSARRQTGELFF	TGCAGTGCTAGACGCCAGACCGGGGAGCTGTTTTTT
TRBV7-8	TRBJ2-2	-	-	CASSLVGAGELFF	TGTGCCAGCAGCTTAGTAGGGGCCGGGGAGCTGTTTTTT
TRBV4-2	TRBJ2-5	many	TRBD2	CASSRGTSGKETQYF	TGTGCCAGCAGCCGGGGGACTAGCGGGAAAGAGACCCAGTACTTC
TRBV5-6	TRBJ2-7	few	-	CASSLPGTDSYEQYF	TGTGCCAGCAGCTTGCCCGGGACGGACTCCTACGAGCAGTACTTC
TRBV6-4	TRBJ2-5	many	-	CASSRTVQETQYF	TGTGCCAGCAGTCGGACAGTTCAAGAGACCCAGTACTTC
TRBV30	TRBJ2-1	many	TRBD2	CAWNLGGNEQFF	TGTGCCTGGAATCTGGGAGGGAATGAGCAGTTCTTC
TRBV10-3	TRBJ2-3	-	-	CATSADLSTDTQYF	TGTGCCACCTCGGCGGACCTAAGCACAGATACGCAGTATTTT
TRBV29-1	TRBJ1-1	many	-	CSVGGYDGTEAFF	TGCAGCGTTGGGGGTTATGATGGCACTGAAGCTTTCTTT
TRBV7-6	TRBJ1-1	many	TRBD1	CASSPTGDTEAFF	TGTGCCAGCAGCCCTACAGGGGACACTGAAGCTTTCTTT
TRBV18	TRBJ2-5	few	TRBD1	CASSPVPGTAETQYF	TGTGCCAGCTCACCCGTTCCAGGGACAGCAGAGACCCAGTACTTC
TRBV6-6	TRBJ2-1	-	-	CASRRTADNEQFF	TGTGCCAGCAGACGCACAGCTGACAATGAGCAGTTCTTC
TRBV12-3/TRBV12-4	TRBJ2-1	many	TRBD2	CASSFLAGTYNEQFF	TGTGCCAGCAGTTTCCTAGCGGGTACCTACAATGAGCAGTTCTTC
TRBV19	TRBJ1-5	many	-	CASSDSRQPQHF	TGTGCCAGTAGTGACAGCCGCCAGCCCCAGCATTTT
TRBV4-2	TRBJ2-7	-	-	CASSQDPGRYEQYF	TGTGCCAGCAGCCAAGATCCGGGGAGGTACGAGCAGTACTTC
TRBV14	TRBJ1-1	-	-	CASSLLLDTEAFF	TGTGCCAGCAGCCTTCTCCTGGACACTGAAGCTTTCTTT
TRBV6-2/TRBV6-3	TRBJ2-1	many	TRBD2	CASSYPREGLHEQFF	TGTGCCAGCAGTTACCCCCGGGAGGGCCTCCATGAGCAGTTCTTC